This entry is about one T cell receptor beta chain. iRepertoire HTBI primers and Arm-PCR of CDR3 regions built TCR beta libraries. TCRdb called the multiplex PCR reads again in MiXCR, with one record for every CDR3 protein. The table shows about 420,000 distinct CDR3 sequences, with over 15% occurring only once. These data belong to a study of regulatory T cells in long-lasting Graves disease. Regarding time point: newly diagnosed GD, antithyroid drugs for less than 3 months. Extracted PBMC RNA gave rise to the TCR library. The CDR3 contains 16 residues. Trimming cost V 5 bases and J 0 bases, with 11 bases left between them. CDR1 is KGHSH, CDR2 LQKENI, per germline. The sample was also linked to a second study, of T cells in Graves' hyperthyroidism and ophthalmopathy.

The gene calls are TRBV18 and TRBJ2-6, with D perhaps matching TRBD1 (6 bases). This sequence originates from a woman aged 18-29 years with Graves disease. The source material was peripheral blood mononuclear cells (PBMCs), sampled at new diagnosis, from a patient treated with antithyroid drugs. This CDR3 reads CASSVQGNSGANVLTF. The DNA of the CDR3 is TGTGCCAGCTCAGTACAGGGTAACTCTGGGGCCAACGTCCTGACTTTC.